The entry that follows covers one T cell receptor (beta chain) sequence. Its matching antigen is unknown. These data come from a study of Ad26.COV2.S vaccination and SARS-CoV-2 variants. On the study more broadly: A COV1001 Ad26.COV2.S trial-arm participant provided the sample. Study-wide findings and caveats: Whether participants received vaccine or placebo, their non-spike TCR breadth was similar.

Described treatment: around 19 received Ad26.COV2.S at low or high dose, single or two shots; about 5 received placebo; per-sample allocation not given. Sampling was done on day 63 after the first vaccine or placebo injection. TCRdb keeps only in-frame clones here, not all; method: immunoSEQ multiplex PCR. The table lists about 250,000 clones, over 75% of them singletons, with approximately 3.3% in the top ten. Trimming removed 2 bases from V and 5 bases from J, with 10 bases in between. This CDR3 comprises 14 residues. Germline-derived CDR1 and CDR2 are SGHRS and YFSETQ. The TCR was taken from a person aged 18-65 years who received the Ad26.COV2.S COVID-19 vaccine or a placebo. The chain carries TRBV5-1 and TRBJ2-2, with unresolved D. This material consisted of peripheral blood, taken in a trial of Ad26.COV2.S vaccine versus placebo. CDR3 protein: CASSFNDGTGELFF. The CDR3 DNA reads TGCGCCAGCAGCTTTAACGACGGGACCGGGGAGCTGTTTTTT.